This paragraph reports one T cell receptor (beta chain). What it binds is not known. This entry comes from a study of Tregs in tolerant kidney transplant recipients. Method: immunoSEQ multiplex PCR; TCRdb's copy keeps in-frame clones and lacks some. The data show 45,000 or so clones, approximately 89% seen once. Study findings and constraints: Few patients were studied, so findings need validation in larger groups.

This CDR3 region has 13 residues. V was pared by 6 bases and J by 4 bases, with 14 bases between. Germline lookup yields CDR1 SGHKS and CDR2 YYEKEE (reference sequence). The nonmyeloablative bone marrow transplants came from related graft donors, with transient mixed chimerism. This rearrangement joins TRBV5-5 to TRBJ2-7, with a possible D match to TRBD2 (5 bases). The sample was CD8+ T cells from blood (PBMCs), taken 12 months after the transplant. The sequence was collected from a human patient who received a combined kidney and bone marrow transplant. Some T cells may have come from the graft donor. The CDR3 sequence is CASTIVTGYEQYF. The DNA of the CDR3 is TGTGCCAGCACCATCGTGACGGGGTACGAGCAGTACTTC.